These 15 T cell receptor beta chains came from one sample sequenced in a study of control samples from healthy donors and cancer patients. Measured with immunoSEQ multiplex PCR; TCRdb has only the in-frame clones, and not every one. Among about 92,000 clones listed, roughly 78% were seen once. The specimen was blood. These receptor sequences come from a woman in her sixties in good health.

V gene TRBV5-1 combines with J gene TRBJ2-5, with D possibly TRBD1 on 7 matching bases. CDR1 and CDR2 (germline): SGHRS, YFSETQ. V was pared by 1 base and J by 4 bases, with 20 bases between. CDR3 size: 17 residues. CDR3 bases: TGCGCCAGCAGCTTGCACGGAGGGGGCCTCGTCGGAGAGACCCAGTACTTC. Protein product: CASSLHGGGLVGETQYF.

In this sample, this clone turned up a few times. V gene TRBV15 combines with J gene TRBJ1-3; D possibly corresponds to TRBD1 (5 bases). Per germline, CDR1 LNHNV and CDR2 YYDKDF (reference sequence). The V end was cut by 0 bases, the J end by 2 bases, with 8 bases between. The CDR3 covers 15 residues. This chain's CDR3 is CATSRDWGTGNTIYF. The CDR3 DNA reads TGTGCCACCAGCAGAGACTGGGGGACTGGAAACACCATATATTTT. The full variable domain, with the rest looked up from reference TRBV15 and TRBJ1-3, is DAMVIQNPRYQVTQFGKPVTLSCSQTLNHNVMYWYQQKSSQAPKLLFHYYDKDFNNEADTPDNFQSRRPNTSFCFLDIRSPGLGDTAMYLCATSRDWGTGNTIYFGEGSWLTVV.

This clone has just a few counts. The chain has TRBV19 and TRBJ2-5, with 10 positions matching TRBD1. The ends lost 10 bases at V and 4 bases at J; junction bases unmatched: 9. The CDR3 loop spans 14 amino acids. Germline-derived CDR1 and CDR2 are LNHDA and SQIVND (reference sequence). CDR3 sequence (DNA): TGTGCCACCAAAGACAGGGGGCTAGGAGAGACCCAGTACTTC. Residues: CATKDRGLGETQYF.

The rearrangement links TRBV28 to TRBJ2-7, with 9 bases aligning to TRBD1. CDR3 length: 17 amino acids. Per germline, CDR1 MDHEN and CDR2 SYDVKM. Trimming took 5 bases from V and 6 from J; bases not matched to a gene: 17. CDR3 residues: CASSGQGRFFLLGEQYF. Here the CDR3 DNA reads TGTGCCAGCAGTGGACAGGGGCGCTTTTTTCTTCTCGGCGAGCAGTACTTC.

The CDR3 sequence is CASSPSGGGYEQYF. The CDR3 region has the DNA TGCGCCAGCAGCCCTTCGGGGGGCGGCTACGAGCAGTACTTC. The chain is built from TRBV5-1 and TRBJ2-7, with D possibly TRBD2 on 7 matching bases. Germline V lookup: CDR1 SGHRS, CDR2 YFSETQ. The CDR3 contains 14 residues. Between the trimmed V and J ends, which lost 4 bases and 3 bases, there was a span of 14 bases.

The DNA for the CDR3 is TGTGCCAGCTCTCGCACCGGTGGCAATCAGCCCCAGCATTTT. It codes for CASSRTGGNQPQHF. The rearrangement links TRBV18 to TRBJ1-5; no firm D call. Trimming removed 6 bases from V and 2 bases from J, with 11 bases in between. This CDR3 spans 14 amino acids. The V gene's germline CDR1 is KGHSH and CDR2 LQKENI. Drawing the rest from reference TRBV18 and TRBJ1-5, the complete variable domain is NAGVMQNPRHLVRRRGQEARLRCSPMKGHSHVYWYRQLPEEGLKFMVYLQKENIIDESGMPKERFSAEFPKEGPSILRIQQVVRGDSAAYFCASSRTGGNQPQHFGDGTRLSIL.

The sample holds a few counts of this clone. In the same sample, other DNA sequences code for this CDR3. This chain links TRBV6-6 with TRBJ1-6; TRBD1 matches at 7 bases. Germline values: CDR1 MNHNY, CDR2 SVGAGI (reference sequence). This CDR3 spans 12 amino acids. V lost 6 bases and J lost 10; bases outside the gene matches: 3. CDR3 sequence (DNA): TGTGCCAGCAGAACAGGGGACTCACCCCTCCACTTT. Its protein product is CASRTGDSPLHF.

The chain's CDR3 is CASSPNKGDAETQYF. DNA for the CDR3: TGTGCCAGCTCACCAAACAAGGGGGATGCAGAGACCCAGTACTTC. This chain joins TRBV18 and TRBJ2-5; possibly TRBD1 for D (6 bases). The V end was cut by 2 bases, the J end by 4 bases, with 14 bases between. Germline CDR1 is KGHSH and CDR2 is LQKENI. The length of the CDR3 is 15 residues.

V is TRBV6-1 and J is TRBJ2-7; the D is unclear. The CDR3 has 10 residues. The V and J ends lost 3 bases and 4 bases respectively, with 1 base between them. Germline values: CDR1 MNHNS, CDR2 SASEGT. Written as DNA, the CDR3 is TGTGCCAGCAGTGATTACGAGCAGTACTTC. It specifies CASSDYEQYF.

This clone was observed once. The chain links TRBV5-5 to TRBJ2-3, with 11 positions matching TRBD2. V lost 1 base and J lost 0; bases outside the gene matches: 10. CDR3 size: 19 residues. Germline V gene sequence: CDR1 SGHKS, CDR2 YYEKEE (reference sequence). The CDR3 here is CASSLRLAGTLSSTDTQYF. In nucleotides, the CDR3 is TGTGCCAGCAGCTTGAGACTAGCGGGAACCCTGAGTAGCACAGATACGCAGTATTTT.

The chain uses TRBV12-3 or TRBV12-4 and TRBJ1-5, with D unclear. This CDR3 region has 13 residues. The germline V and J ends were trimmed by 5 bases and 5 bases, with 10 bases remaining between them. CDR3 sequence: CASSPGGYQPQHF. CDR3 nucleotides: TGTGCCAGCAGTCCGGGAGGGTATCAGCCCCAGCATTTT.

The rearrangement links TRBV6-6 to TRBJ1-1, with D possibly TRBD1 on 5 matching bases. Germline CDR1 reads MNHNY; CDR2 reads SVGAGI (reference sequence). V gave up 6 bases and J gave up 4 bases, with 15 bases separating them. The CDR3 extends over 14 amino acids. The CDR3 DNA reads as TGTGCCAGCAGAAACGAGGGGTCCATCACTGAAGCTTTCTTT. Protein sequence: CASRNEGSITEAFF.

The V and J genes are TRBV7-9 and TRBJ1-5; no clear D gene. The V gene's germline CDR1 is SEHNR and CDR2 FQNEAQ (reference sequence). This CDR3 is built from 11 residues. Between the trimmed V and J ends, which lost 5 bases and 9 bases, there was a span of 8 bases. The CDR3 protein is CASSNSWPQHF. In nucleotides, the CDR3 is TGTGCCAGCAGCAATTCGTGGCCCCAGCATTTT. Combining the CDR3 with reference TRBV7-9 and TRBJ1-5 gives the whole variable domain DTGVSQNPRHKITKRGQNVTFRCDPISEHNRLYWYRQTLGQGPEFLTYFQNEAQLEKSRLLSDRFSAERPKGSFSTLEIQRTEQGDSAMYLCASSNSWPQHFGDGTRLSIL.

The gene calls are TRBV2 and TRBJ2-5, with 9 bases that match TRBD2. CDR3 length: 15 amino acids. The V gene's germline CDR1 is SNHLY and CDR2 FYNNEI. The J segment lost 4 bases and the V segment lost 1 base, leaving 4 bases of the junction unmatched. CDR3 sequence (DNA): TGTGCCAGCAGTGAAGGTGGAGCGGGGGGAGAGACCCAGTACTTC. Amino acid sequence: CASSEGGAGGETQYF.

J is TRBJ2-5 and V is TRBV5-1; the D gene is possibly TRBD1 (6 bases). Germline V gives CDR1 SGHRS, CDR2 YFSETQ. This CDR3 comprises 12 residues. V was cut by 7 bases and J by 5 bases, with 12 bases left in between. CDR3 residues: CASYHQGETQYF. DNA for the CDR3: TGCGCCAGCTATCACCAGGGGGAGACCCAGTACTTC.